The clone carrying this T cell receptor beta chain has just a few counts. A universal primer site was added by template switching, and unique molecular identifiers were carried by the cDNA. TCRdb independently ran MiXCR on the 5' RACE reads; one entry per CDR3 protein. The repertoire consists of 450,000 or so distinct CDR3 sequences, with approximately 17% occurring once and the leading ten covering roughly 12%. These data originate in a study of identical twins. V was pared by 0 bases and J by 7 bases, with 6 bases of the junction left unmatched. Germline CDR1 and CDR2: SGHRS and YFSETQ. The CDR3 consists of 15 residues.

The specimen was naive T cells sorted from blood. V usage is TRBV5-1 and J usage is TRBJ2-1, with TRBD2 identical over 8 bases. This clonotype originated in a man aged 50 to 60 in good health. This CDR3 is CASSLASGSTNEQFF. The CDR3 region has the DNA TGCGCCAGCAGCTTGGCGAGCGGGAGTACGAATGAGCAGTTCTTC.